Listed here are 24 T cell receptor beta chains from one sample, sequenced in a study of cytomegalovirus exposure and HLA in healthy donors (dated 2017 in TCRdb). Library prep was done by the immunoSEQ multiplex PCR assay. For the multiplex PCR, a mixture combining 60 forward primers for TCR Vbeta segments and 13 reverse primers for TCR Jbeta segments was used. The table was pulled from immuneACCESS by TCRdb, which kept in-frame rearrangements only. Such tables lose some clones; where checked, under half of the loss comes from unresolved V genes, and the rest has no known cause. The sample has 200,000 to 250,000 clones on record, about 82% of them singletons. About 3% of the sample comes from the top ten. The sample comprised PBMCs. These receptors all stem from a man between 25 and 39 years old in good health and CMV-seronegative.

Here the CDR3 reads CASSLFPLAGGDTQYF. In nucleotides, the CDR3 is TGTGCCAGCAGTTTATTCCCACTAGCGGGGGGAGATACGCAGTATTTT. The J gene is TRBJ2-3, the V gene TRBV28, with TRBD2 identical over 12 bases. The CDR3 spans 16 residues. V shed 1 base and J 5 bases; nucleotides not matched to a gene: 4. CDR1 is MDHEN, CDR2 SYDVKM, per germline.

The sample holds a few counts of this clone. This chain joins TRBV27 and TRBJ2-2; 9 nucleotides align to TRBD2. Germline assignment: CDR1 MNHEY and CDR2 SMNVEV (reference sequence). This CDR3 is 17 amino acids long. V gave up 6 bases and J gave up 7 bases; unmatched junction bases: 15. DNA for the CDR3: TGTGCCAGCAGCGCCCTCTTCCCGGGACTAGCAGGCGGGGAGCTGTTTTTT. It translates to CASSALFPGLAGGELFF.

V gene TRBV7-9 combines with J gene TRBJ2-3; D ambiguous. CDR1 and CDR2 from the germline V gene are SEHNR and FQNEAQ (reference sequence). The CDR3 runs 12 residues. Trimming removed 4 bases at V and 8 bases at J, with 10 bases between. The CDR3 is CASSSEWVTQYF. CDR3 DNA sequence: TGTGCCAGCAGCTCGGAGTGGGTTACGCAGTATTTT.

This clone has just a few counts. The genes are TRBV7-6 and TRBJ2-7; 7 bases fit TRBD2. The CDR3 is 16 residues long. The V gene's germline CDR1 is SGHVS and CDR2 FNYEAQ. With V trimmed by 1 base and J by 2 bases, 8 bases remained unmatched. The CDR3 region is CASSLEGGALPYEQYF. The CDR3 DNA sequence: TGTGCCAGCAGCTTAGAGGGAGGGGCCTTACCCTACGAGCAGTACTTC.

This clone came up a few times. This chain links TRBV7-2 with TRBJ2-3; 7 positions match TRBD1. The germline CDR1 and CDR2 sequences are SGHTA and FQGNSA. Germline trimming cut 1 base from V and 0 bases from J; bases unmatched to any gene: 10. There are 18 residues in the CDR3. The CDR3 DNA reads as TGTGCCAGCAGCTTAGTCGGCAGGGGGATGTCTAGCACAGATACGCAGTATTTT. It encodes CASSLVGRGMSSTDTQYF.

CDR3 region: CASSHELAGLTYEQYF. The CDR3 nucleotides read TGTGCCAGCAGCCACGAACTAGCGGGGCTTACCTACGAGCAGTACTTC. The V gene is TRBV4-2, the J gene TRBJ2-7; 10 nucleotides line up with TRBD2. Germline assignment: CDR1 LGHNA and CDR2 YNFKEQ. The J segment lost 2 bases and the V segment lost 3 bases, leaving 7 bases of the junction unmatched. CDR3 size: 16 residues.

A word on this clone: The sample has other DNA sequences that encode this CDR3 too. The chain has TRBV9 and TRBJ2-7; D is perhaps TRBD2 (6 bases). The V gene's germline CDR1 is SGDLS and CDR2 YYNGEE. The CDR3 is made up of 14 amino acids. Deletions cut 0 bases from V and 2 bases from J, with 9 bases between. CDR3 in DNA: TGTGCCAGCAGCGTAGAGGCGGGAACCTACGAGCAGTACTTC. Its protein product is CASSVEAGTYEQYF.

In this sample, this clone turned up a few times. The gene calls are TRBV5-4 and TRBJ2-3; D call uncertain. From germline, CDR1 is SGHNT and CDR2 YYREEE (reference sequence). The CDR3 has 14 amino acids. Trimming left V 0 bases short and J 0 bases short, with 5 bases between. The DNA of the CDR3 is TGTGCCAGCAGCTTGGCCTATAGCACAGATACGCAGTATTTT. Amino acid sequence: CASSLAYSTDTQYF. Full variable domain (missing parts from reference TRBV5-4 and TRBJ2-3): ETGVTQSPTHLIKTRGQQVTLRCSSQSGHNTVSWYQQALGQGPQFIFQYYREEENGRGNFPPRFSGLQFPNYSSELNVNALELDDSALYLCASSLAYSTDTQYFGPGTRLTVL.

This clone showed up just a few times. The V and J genes are TRBV29-1 and TRBJ1-2; D is possibly TRBD1 (5 bases). Germline V gene lookup returns CDR1 SQVTM and CDR2 ANQGSEA. The CDR3 is made up of 14 amino acids. Trimming cost V 2 bases and J 6 bases, with 16 bases left between them. CDR3: CSVESTQGMDGYTF. As DNA, the CDR3 is TGCAGCGTTGAAAGCACCCAGGGTATGGATGGCTACACCTTC.

The chain joins TRBV5-6 to TRBJ2-1; 7 bases line up with TRBD1. Losses at the gene ends were 4 bases for V and 3 bases for J; bases not matched to a gene: 10. The CDR3 runs 16 residues. From germline, CDR1 is SGHDT and CDR2 YYEEEE. The CDR3 bases are TGTGCCAGCAGCCCCTTAGGACAGGCAGACTACAATGAGCAGTTCTTC. Its protein product is CASSPLGQADYNEQFF.

CDR3 sequence: CSVEPRDRTEAFF. The CDR3 DNA follows: TGCAGCGTTGAACCCAGGGATAGGACTGAAGCTTTCTTT. V and J are TRBV29-1 and TRBJ1-1; tentative D call: TRBD1 (5 bases). The germline gives CDR1 SQVTM, CDR2 ANQGSEA. Deletions cut 2 bases from V and 5 bases from J, with 12 bases between. The CDR3 consists of 13 residues.

The V gene is TRBV15, the J gene TRBJ2-7, with TRBD2 identical over 8 bases. The CDR3 length is 16 residues. The ends lost 1 base at V and 4 bases at J; junction bases unmatched: 9. Per the germline V gene, CDR1 is LNHNV and CDR2 is YYDKDF (reference sequence). This CDR3 is CATSRAGGGSNYEQYF. Written as DNA, the CDR3 is TGTGCCACCAGCAGAGCTGGCGGGGGGTCGAATTACGAGCAGTACTTC.

The chain uses TRBV2 and TRBJ1-6; 10 nucleotides align to TRBD1. This CDR3 has 21 residues. J gave up 0 bases and V 10 bases, and 21 bases lay outside the gene matches. CDR1 is SNHLY, CDR2 FYNNEI, per germline. In nucleotides, the CDR3 is TGTGCCACCAGCGGGGGAGGACAGGGGGTAAAACAGAGCTCCTATAATTCACCCCTCCACTTT. Translation: CATSGGGQGVKQSSYNSPLHF.

This chain uses TRBV28 with TRBJ2-5; 7 bases map to TRBD2. The CDR3 is 14 amino acids. The germline gives CDR1 MDHEN, CDR2 SYDVKM. V lost 3 bases, J lost 5 bases, and 6 bases stayed unmatched. The CDR3 DNA reads TGTGCCAGCAGTTTCGTTCGGGGGGTGGAGACCCAGTACTTC. Translating gives CASSFVRGVETQYF.

The chain uses TRBV19 and TRBJ1-2; D remains ambiguous. The CDR3 totals 11 residues. Deletions cut 4 bases from V and 8 bases from J, with 8 bases between. Germline values: CDR1 LNHDA, CDR2 SQIVND (reference sequence). The CDR3 nucleotides read TGTGCCAGTAGTACAATGGGCGGCTACACCTTC. Translation: CASSTMGGYTF.

The chain employs TRBV10-3 and TRBJ1-5; D might be TRBD1 (5 bases). Per the germline V gene, CDR1 is ENHRY and CDR2 is SYGVKD. The ends were cut back, 7 bases at V and 0 bases at J, with 10 bases in the middle. There are 14 residues in the CDR3. The CDR3 loop reads CAIKDSDSNQPQHF. CDR3 bases: TGTGCCATCAAAGACAGCGATAGCAATCAGCCCCAGCATTTT.

Concerning this clone itself: An end of the junction differs from the germline gene, which may be a read error. The identical CDR3 is also encoded by other nucleotide sequences in the sample. J is TRBJ2-7 and V is TRBV6-4; 10 nucleotides align to TRBD1. The CDR3 loop spans 14 amino acids. Germline V gene lookup returns CDR1 MRHNA and CDR2 SNTAGT. Written as DNA, the CDR3 is TGTGCCAGCAGTGACGGGACAGGGGCCTACGAACAGTACTTC. Amino acids: CASSDGTGAYEQYF.

This clone was found once. The chain combines TRBV13 with TRBJ2-5, with TRBD1 matching over 11 bases. TRBJ2-7 explains the end of the DNA better; the J call may be wrong. This CDR3 is 17 amino acids long. The germline V gene has CDR1 PRHDT and CDR2 FYEKMQ (reference sequence). In nucleotides, the CDR3 is TGTGCCAGCAGCTTATTCGAGGACAGGGGGCGCGGAAACGAGCAGTACTTC. It encodes CASSLFEDRGRGNEQYF.

This chain links TRBV5-5 with TRBJ2-1; the match to TRBD2 covers 13 bases. This CDR3 is built from 19 residues. Per germline, CDR1 SGHKS and CDR2 YYEKEE (reference sequence). The ends lost 0 bases at V and 2 bases at J; junction bases unmatched: 8. The CDR3 DNA follows: TGTGCCAGCAGCTTGGGACTAGCGGGGGGTTGGTATACCTACAATGAGCAGTTCTTC. This gives the protein CASSLGLAGGWYTYNEQFF.

The chain joins TRBV5-4 to TRBJ1-2; D call uncertain. V dropped 6 bases and J dropped 2 bases, with 8 bases sitting between them. This CDR3 contains 12 residues. The germline V gene encodes CDR1 SGHNT and CDR2 YYREEE (reference sequence). For the CDR3, the DNA is TGTGCCAGCACCACACGAAACTATGGCTACACCTTC. Its translation: CASTTRNYGYTF.

The J gene is TRBJ2-4, the V gene TRBV28, with D unresolved. The V end was cut by 4 bases, the J end by 5 bases, with 15 bases between. The CDR3 sequence is 15 residues long. Germline CDR1 MDHEN, CDR2 SYDVKM. This chain's CDR3 is CASSSSAVPQNIQYF. The DNA of the CDR3 is TGTGCCAGCAGTTCCTCCGCGGTTCCCCAAAACATTCAGTACTTC. Full variable domain (rest looked up from reference TRBV28 and TRBJ2-4): DVKVTQSSRYLVKRTGEKVFLECVQDMDHENMFWYRQDPGLGLRLIYFSYDVKMKEKGDIPEGYSVSREKKERFSLILESASTNQTSMYLCASSSSAVPQNIQYFGAGTRLSVL.

This clone was seen a few times. V usage is TRBV5-6 and J usage is TRBJ2-7, with 10 bases lining up with TRBD2. The CDR3 consists of 17 residues. Trimming took 2 bases from V and 3 from J; bases not matched to a gene: 11. CDR1 is SGHDT and CDR2 is YYEEEE in the germline V gene. Written as DNA, the CDR3 is TGTGCCAGCAGCTTTGGGTTAGCGGGGGGCCAGGTCTACGAGCAGTACTTC. Protein product: CASSFGLAGGQVYEQYF.

This chain uses TRBV28 with TRBJ1-2; D is unresolved. CDR1 and CDR2 from the germline V gene are MDHEN and SYDVKM. The CDR3 sequence is 13 residues long. V lost 2 bases and J lost 8, with 12 bases in between. In nucleotides, the CDR3 is TGTGCCAGCAGTTTAGATTTGGACTTAGGCTACACCTTC. Encoded protein: CASSLDLDLGYTF.

V is TRBV4-2 and J is TRBJ1-3; 7 bases map to TRBD1. Germline CDR1 and CDR2: LGHNA and YNFKEQ. The CDR3 runs to 20 residues. V was pared by 0 bases and J by 2 bases, with 16 bases of the junction left unmatched. CDR3 protein: CASSQDPQQGFLRAGNTIYF. CDR3 bases: TGTGCCAGCAGCCAAGATCCCCAACAGGGGTTTCTTCGAGCTGGAAACACCATATATTTT.